These T cell receptor beta chains were read from a single sample in a study of blood T cell repertoires in COVID-19. The repertoire was sequenced with immunoSEQ multiplex PCR; TCRdb's copy has only in-frame clones and lacks some. This table holds 40,000 to 50,000 clones, 76% found once. Sequencing was performed on peripheral blood. These receptor sequences come from a man in his sixties or seventies with active or convalescent COVID-19. CDR3s include the opening cysteine and the closing phenylalanine or tryptophan. A D gene is named only where the DNA matches it firmly. Clone size is shown for a subset of rows, as once, few, many or a class of expanded clone.

d_gene,abundance,v_gene,j_gene,CDR3nt,CDR3aa
TRBD1,NA,TRBV30,TRBJ1-4,TGTGCCTGGAGTCTGACAGGGGTGGCTGAAAAACTGTTTTTT,CAWSLTGVAEKLFF
TRBD1,once,TRBV27,TRBJ2-3,TGTGCCAGCAGGACAGGGTTGCTTGGCACAGATACGCAGTATTTT,CASRTGLLGTDTQYF
NA,NA,TRBV30,TRBJ1-3,TGTGCCTGGAGCCGGGGAAGAAACACCATATATTTT,CAWSRGRNTIYF
NA,medium-sized,TRBV6-6,TRBJ2-7,TGTGCCAGCAGTCCGCAGGGCCACGAGCAGTACTTC,CASSPQGHEQYF
TRBD1,few,TRBV24-1,TRBJ1-1,TGTGCCACCAGTGATCCGTGGACAGGGGGCGAAGCTTTCTTT,CATSDPWTGGEAFF
TRBD2,NA,TRBV9,TRBJ2-1,TGTGCCAGCAGCGTAGGTAGCGGGGGGCACAATGAGCAGTTCTTC,CASSVGSGGHNEQFF
NA,NA,TRBV7-3,TRBJ1-1,TGTGCCAGCAGCTTAGGAGCCTATGGGACAGAAGCTTTCTTT,CASSLGAYGTEAFF
NA,NA,TRBV5-1,TRBJ1-2,TGCGCCAGCAGCGTACAGGGAGGGGATGGCTACACCTTC,CASSVQGGDGYTF
TRBD1,NA,TRBV24-1,TRBJ1-5,TGTGCCACCAGTGGCGACAGGGGGGATAGCAATCAGCCCCAGCATTTT,CATSGDRGDSNQPQHF
NA,NA,TRBV19,TRBJ1-5,TGTGCCAGTAGTGTACGACTTCTTGGTAATCAGCCCCAGCATTTT,CASSVRLLGNQPQHF
TRBD1,NA,TRBV6-5,TRBJ2-4,TGTGCCAGCAGGGACAGGGGCCAAAACATTCAGTACTTC,CASRDRGQNIQYF
NA,NA,TRBV25-1,TRBJ1-2,TGTGCCAGCAGTGAATGGGAGCACGAAGCCCACTATGGCTACACCTTC,CASSEWEHEAHYGYTF
TRBD1,NA,TRBV5-1,TRBJ1-2,TGCGCCAGCAGCTTGACGGGGCAGGGGGCGTATGGCTACACCTTC,CASSLTGQGAYGYTF
TRBD1,once,TRBV27,TRBJ2-6,TGTGCCAGCAGTTTTAGTGGACAGGGGGCGCCTGGGGCCAACGTCCTGACTTTC,CASSFSGQGAPGANVLTF
NA,NA,TRBV5-4,TRBJ2-7,TGTGCCAGCAGCTTCGACACCTACGAGCAGTACTTC,CASSFDTYEQYF
TRBD1,NA,TRBV5-1,TRBJ1-6,TGCGCCAGCAGCCGGACCGGACAGGGGCAGAATTCACCCCTCCACTTT,CASSRTGQGQNSPLHF
TRBD1,NA,TRBV10-3,TRBJ1-5,TGTGCCATCAGTGATGGGACAGGGGAAAATCAGCCCCAGCATTTT,CAISDGTGENQPQHF
NA,NA,TRBV24-1,TRBJ2-5,TGTGCCACCAGTGATCTCAGGCGGGCAGTGAGAGAGACCCAGTACTTC,CATSDLRRAVRETQYF
NA,NA,TRBV7-2,TRBJ2-1,TGTGCCAGCAGGGCCCCGGGTTCATCCTACAATGAGCAGTTCTTC,CASRAPGSSYNEQFF
NA,NA,TRBV30,TRBJ1-2,TGTGCCTGGGGGGAGGACTATGGCTACACCTTC,CAWGEDYGYTF
NA,NA,TRBV9,TRBJ1-5,TGTGCCAGCAGCGTCGGAGGGCAGGAGCATCAGCCCCAGCATTTT,CASSVGGQEHQPQHF
NA,few,TRBV10-2,TRBJ1-1,TGCGCCAGTGCGAGACAGCTTATGAACACTGAAGCTTTCTTT,CASARQLMNTEAFF
TRBD2,few,TRBV28,TRBJ2-2,TGTGCCAGCAGTTTATATAGCGGGGTTGCGAACACCGGGGAGCTGTTTTTT,CASSLYSGVANTGELFF
NA,NA,TRBV14,TRBJ2-6,TGTGCCAGCAGCCAACTTCAGAGGCAGTCGTTGAGATCTGGGGCCAACGTCCTGACTTTC,CASSQLQRQSLRSGANVLTF
NA,few,TRBV19,TRBJ2-7,TGTGCCAGTATCAAAAGCGCCCGTGGGGGCATCTACGAGCAGTACTTC,CASIKSARGGIYEQYF
NA,NA,TRBV11-3,TRBJ2-1,TGTGCCAGCAGCTTAGAGCAGGGGTATAGGCAGTTCTTC,CASSLEQGYRQFF
TRBD1,NA,TRBV6-1,TRBJ1-1,TGTGCCAGCAGTGAAGGAACAGGGGGCAGGAACACTGAAGCTTTCTTT,CASSEGTGGRNTEAFF
NA,NA,TRBV6-5,TRBJ1-5,TGTGCCAGCAGTCAGGCATATAGCAATCAGCCCCAGCATTTT,CASSQAYSNQPQHF
TRBD1,NA,TRBV5-1,TRBJ1-3,TGCGCCAGCAGCTTGGGGGACAGGGATGGAAACACCATATATTTT,CASSLGDRDGNTIYF
NA,NA,TRBV5-1,TRBJ1-2,TGCGCCAGCAGCTTTACAGGGATGGAGGGCTACACCTTC,CASSFTGMEGYTF
NA,NA,TRBV2,TRBJ1-2,TGTGCCAGCACCATAATAGGGGGTGAAGGCTACACCTTC,CASTIIGGEGYTF
TRBD2,once,TRBV7-9,TRBJ2-1,TGTGCCAGCAGCTTAGAAGCGGGGGGGCACCATGAGCAGTTCTTC,CASSLEAGGHHEQFF
NA,NA,TRBV27,TRBJ1-1,TGTGCCAGCAGTCTGACAGAGCGCACTGAAGCTTTCTTT,CASSLTERTEAFF